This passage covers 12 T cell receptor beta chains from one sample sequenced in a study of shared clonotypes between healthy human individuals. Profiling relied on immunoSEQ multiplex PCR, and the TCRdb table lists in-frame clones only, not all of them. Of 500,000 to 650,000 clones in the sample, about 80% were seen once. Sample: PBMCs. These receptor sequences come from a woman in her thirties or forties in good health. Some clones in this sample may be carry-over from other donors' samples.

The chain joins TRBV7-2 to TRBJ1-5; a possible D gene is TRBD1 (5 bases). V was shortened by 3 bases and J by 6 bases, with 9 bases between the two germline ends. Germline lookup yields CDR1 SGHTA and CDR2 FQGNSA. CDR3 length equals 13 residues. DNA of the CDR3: TGTGCCAGCAGCTTTTCCGGGGGTCAGCCCCAGCATTTT. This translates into CASSFSGGQPQHF.

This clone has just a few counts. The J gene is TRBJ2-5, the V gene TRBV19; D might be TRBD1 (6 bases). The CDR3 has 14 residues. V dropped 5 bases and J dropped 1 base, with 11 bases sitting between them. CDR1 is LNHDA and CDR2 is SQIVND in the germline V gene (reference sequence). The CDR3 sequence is CASSFTGSQETQYF. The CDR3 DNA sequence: TGTGCCAGTAGTTTTACAGGGAGCCAAGAGACCCAGTACTTC.

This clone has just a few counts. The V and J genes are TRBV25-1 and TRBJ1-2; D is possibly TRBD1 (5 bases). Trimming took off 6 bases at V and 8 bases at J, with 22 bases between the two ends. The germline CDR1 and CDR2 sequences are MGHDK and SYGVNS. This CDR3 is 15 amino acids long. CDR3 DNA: TGTGCCAGCAGCCAGAGGGACCCCACCTTTGGCGGCTACACCTTC. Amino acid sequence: CASSQRDPTFGGYTF.

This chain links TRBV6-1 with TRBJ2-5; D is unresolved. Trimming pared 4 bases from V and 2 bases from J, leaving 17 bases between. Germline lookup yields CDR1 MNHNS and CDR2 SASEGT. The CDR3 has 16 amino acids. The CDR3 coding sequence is TGTGCCAGCAGTGTCTACAGATCGATACTGCAAGAGACCCAGTACTTC. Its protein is CASSVYRSILQETQYF.

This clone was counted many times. The CDR3 loop reads CASRLTGKEQYF. CDR3 DNA: TGTGCCAGCAGACTGACAGGGAAGGAGCAGTACTTC. V is TRBV28 and J is TRBJ2-7; 7 bases agree with TRBD1. V trimming: 6 bases; J trimming: 7 bases; junction bases outside the gene matches: 6. The CDR3 length is 12 residues. Per germline, CDR1 MDHEN and CDR2 SYDVKM. Complete variable domain (other parts from reference TRBV28 and TRBJ2-7): DVKVTQSSRYLVKRTGEKVFLECVQDMDHENMFWYRQDPGLGLRLIYFSYDVKMKEKGDIPEGYSVSREKKERFSLILESASTNQTSMYLCASRLTGKEQYFGPGTRLTVT.

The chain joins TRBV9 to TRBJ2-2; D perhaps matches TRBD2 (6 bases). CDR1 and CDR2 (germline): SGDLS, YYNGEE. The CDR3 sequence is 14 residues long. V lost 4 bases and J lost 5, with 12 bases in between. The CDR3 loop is CASSLMRGTGELFF. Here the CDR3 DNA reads TGTGCCAGCAGCCTAATGCGGGGAACCGGGGAGCTGTTTTTT.

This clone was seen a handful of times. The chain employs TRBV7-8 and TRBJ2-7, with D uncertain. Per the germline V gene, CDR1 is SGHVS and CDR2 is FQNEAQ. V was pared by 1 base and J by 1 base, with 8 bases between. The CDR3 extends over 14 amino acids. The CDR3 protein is CASSLVYYSYEQYF. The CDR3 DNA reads TGTGCCAGCAGCTTAGTGTATTATTCCTACGAGCAGTACTTC.

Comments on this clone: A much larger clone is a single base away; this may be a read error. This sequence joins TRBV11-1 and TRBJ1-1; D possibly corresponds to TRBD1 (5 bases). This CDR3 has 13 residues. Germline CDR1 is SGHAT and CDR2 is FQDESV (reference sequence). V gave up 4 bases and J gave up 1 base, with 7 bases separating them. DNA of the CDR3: TGTGCCAGCAGCTGGGGACCGAACACTGAAGCTTTCTTT. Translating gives CASSWGPNTEAFF.

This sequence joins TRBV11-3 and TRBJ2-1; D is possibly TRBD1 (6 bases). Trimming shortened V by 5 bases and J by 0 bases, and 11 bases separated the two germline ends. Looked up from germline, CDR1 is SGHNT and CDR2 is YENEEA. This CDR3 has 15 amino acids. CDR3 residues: CASSIDRSSYNEQFF. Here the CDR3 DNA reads TGTGCCAGCAGCATTGACAGGAGCTCCTACAATGAGCAGTTCTTC.

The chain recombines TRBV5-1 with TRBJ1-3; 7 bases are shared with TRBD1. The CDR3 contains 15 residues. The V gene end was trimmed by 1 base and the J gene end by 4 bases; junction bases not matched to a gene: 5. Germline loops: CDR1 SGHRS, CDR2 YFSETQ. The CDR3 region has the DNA TGCGCCAGCAGCTTGTCCGGGACAGCAGGAAACACCATATATTTT. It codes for CASSLSGTAGNTIYF.

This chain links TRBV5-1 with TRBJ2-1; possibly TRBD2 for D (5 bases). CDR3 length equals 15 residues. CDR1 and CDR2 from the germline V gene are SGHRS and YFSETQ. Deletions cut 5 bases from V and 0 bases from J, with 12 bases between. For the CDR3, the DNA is TGCGCCAGCAGAGCGGAGGACCGCTCCTACAATGAGCAGTTCTTC. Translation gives CASRAEDRSYNEQFF.

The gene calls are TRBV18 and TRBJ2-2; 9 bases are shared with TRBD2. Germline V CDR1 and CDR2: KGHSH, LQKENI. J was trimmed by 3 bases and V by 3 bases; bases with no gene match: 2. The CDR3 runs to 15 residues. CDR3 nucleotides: TGTGCCAGCTCACCGGGACTAGCTGACACCGGGGAGCTGTTTTTT. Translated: CASSPGLADTGELFF.